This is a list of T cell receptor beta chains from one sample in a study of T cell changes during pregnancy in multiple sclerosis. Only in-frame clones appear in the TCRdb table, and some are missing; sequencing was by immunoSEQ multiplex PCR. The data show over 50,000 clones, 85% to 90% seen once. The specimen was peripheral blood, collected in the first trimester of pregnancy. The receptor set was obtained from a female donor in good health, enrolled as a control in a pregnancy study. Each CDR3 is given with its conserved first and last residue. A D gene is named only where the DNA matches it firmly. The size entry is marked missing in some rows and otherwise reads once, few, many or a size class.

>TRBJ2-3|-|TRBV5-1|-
CASSIELGYTQYF
TGCGCCAGCAGCATAGAGTTGGGCTATACGCAGTATTTT
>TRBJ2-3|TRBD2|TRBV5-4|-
CASSSGLAGSTDTQYF
TGTGCCAGCAGCTCCGGACTAGCGGGGAGCACAGATACGCAGTATTTT
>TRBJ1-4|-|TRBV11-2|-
CASSLGTDEKLFF
TGTGCCAGCAGCTTAGGGACAGATGAAAAACTGTTTTTT
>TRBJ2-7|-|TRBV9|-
CASSEGSGHSYEQYF
TGTGCCAGCAGCGAGGGGTCGGGACACAGCTACGAGCAGTACTTC
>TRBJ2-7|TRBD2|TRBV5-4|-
CASSLFAGSGGEQYF
TGTGCCAGCAGCTTGTTCGCCGGCAGCGGGGGTGAGCAGTACTTC
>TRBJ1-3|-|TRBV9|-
CASSVGLGNSGNTIYF
TGTGCCAGCAGCGTAGGACTGGGTAACTCTGGAAACACCATATATTTT
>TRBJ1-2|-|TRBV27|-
CASSADRNYGYTF
TGTGCCAGCAGCGCGGACAGAAACTATGGCTACACCTTC
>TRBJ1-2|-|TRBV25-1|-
CASSELNRVYGYTF
TGTGCCAGCAGTGAATTGAACAGGGTGTATGGCTACACCTTC
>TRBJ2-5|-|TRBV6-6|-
CASKAGVMETQYF
TGTGCCAGCAAAGCAGGGGTGATGGAGACCCAGTACTTC
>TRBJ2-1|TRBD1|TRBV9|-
CASSPTGQRYNEQFF
TGTGCCAGCAGCCCCACGGGACAGAGATACAATGAGCAGTTCTTC
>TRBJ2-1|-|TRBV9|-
CASSVGGDYNEQFF
TGTGCCAGCAGCGTAGGGGGGGACTACAATGAGCAGTTCTTC
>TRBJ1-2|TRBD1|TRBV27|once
CASSLTGGEYGYTF
TGTGCCAGCAGTTTAACAGGGGGAGAGTATGGCTACACCTTC
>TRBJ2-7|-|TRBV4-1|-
CASSGGPRAYEQYF
TGCGCCAGCAGCGGCGGACCGAGGGCCTACGAGCAGTACTTC
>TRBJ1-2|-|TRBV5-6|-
CASSPTVNYGYTF
TGTGCCAGCAGCCCGACAGTTAACTATGGCTACACCTTC
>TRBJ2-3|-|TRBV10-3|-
CAISGLSGQSAPQDTQYF
TGTGCCATCAGTGGATTATCAGGACAGTCCGCGCCCCAAGATACGCAGTATTTT
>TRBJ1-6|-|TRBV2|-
CASTSGGSGSPLHF
TGTGCCAGCACCTCGGGGGGCTCGGGTTCACCCCTCCACTTT
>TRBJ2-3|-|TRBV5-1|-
CASSLVAGDSTDTQYF
TGCGCCAGCAGCTTGGTTGCAGGGGATAGCACAGATACGCAGTATTTT
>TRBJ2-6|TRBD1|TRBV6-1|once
CASSGQGSGANVLTF
TGTGCCAGCAGTGGACAGGGCTCTGGGGCCAACGTCCTGACTTTC
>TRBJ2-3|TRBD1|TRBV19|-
CASSTPGQGRTDTQYF
TGTGCCAGTAGTACCCCGGGACAGGGAAGGACAGATACGCAGTATTTT
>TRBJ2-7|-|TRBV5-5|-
CASSFLLRDPGPRQYF
TGTGCCAGCAGCTTCCTGTTACGGGATCCTGGTCCCCGGCAGTACTTC
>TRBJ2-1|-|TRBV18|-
CASSPGSSFNEQFF
TGTGCCAGCTCACCAGGGAGTAGCTTCAATGAGCAGTTCTTC
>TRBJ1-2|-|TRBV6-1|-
CASSHPGGEGYTF
TGTGCCAGCAGTCATCCGGGAGGGGAAGGCTACACCTTC
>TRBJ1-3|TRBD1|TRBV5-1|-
CASSQDGTAGNTIYF
TGCGCCAGCAGCCAGGACGGGACAGCTGGAAACACCATATATTTT
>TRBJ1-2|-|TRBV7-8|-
CASSSDFGVSYGYTF
TGTGCCAGCAGCTCAGACTTTGGAGTTAGCTATGGCTACACCTTC